What follows are 19 T cell receptor beta chains derived from one specimen sequenced in a study of cytomegalovirus exposure and HLA in healthy donors. The PCR contained 60 Vbeta and 13 Jbeta primers. Some clones are missing from TCRdb's copy, which holds only in-frame ones; the method was immunoSEQ multiplex PCR. The data show tens of thousands of clones, roughly four fifths seen once. The source material was PBMCs. The receptors here all came from a man younger than 40 in good health and CMV-seronegative.

In this sample, this clone turned up a few times. The V and J genes are TRBV6-1 and TRBJ2-7; D tentatively fits TRBD1 or TRBD2 (5 bases each). The CDR3 consists of 13 residues. Germline V CDR1 and CDR2: MNHNS, SASEGT. The V gene lost 1 base and the J gene lost 3 bases, with 7 bases spanning the gap. DNA for the CDR3: TGTGCCAGCAGTGAAGTTGGGGGCTACGAGCAGTACGTC. The encoded protein is CASSEVGGYEQYV.

This sequence joins TRBV6-5 and TRBJ1-2; 7 bases map to TRBD1. Germline loops: CDR1 MNHEY, CDR2 SVGAGI. With 2 bases clipped from V and 3 bases from J, the junction kept 6 bases outside the gene matches. The CDR3 is 15 amino acids. As DNA, the CDR3 is TGTGCCAGCAGTTACACCTCCGGGACAGACTATGGCTACACCTTC. Its translation: CASSYTSGTDYGYTF.

The V and J genes are TRBV11-2 and TRBJ1-2; 8 nucleotides agree with TRBD1. V shed 5 bases and J 3 bases; nucleotides not matched to a gene: 5. This CDR3 is built from 14 residues. From germline, CDR1 is SGHAT and CDR2 FQNNGV. CDR3 DNA sequence: TGTGCCAGCAGCACAGGACAGGGAGACTATGGCTACACCTTC. Its translation is CASSTGQGDYGYTF.

The chain links TRBV7-8 to TRBJ1-3; a weak D match, TRBD1 (5 bases). Germline CDR1 SGHVS, CDR2 FQNEAQ. V was trimmed by 4 bases and J by 2 bases, leaving 15 bases between them. CDR3 size: 16 residues. CDR3 in DNA: TGTGCCAGCAGCTCCAGGACATCTACGACTGGAAACACCATATATTTT. Protein product: CASSSRTSTTGNTIYF.

This chain joins TRBV18 and TRBJ1-4; TRBD1 aligns across 7 bases. The CDR3 consists of 15 residues. Germline CDR1 and CDR2: KGHSH and LQKENI. The V gene end was trimmed by 0 bases and the J gene end by 8 bases; junction bases not matched to a gene: 6. The CDR3 DNA is TGTGCCAGCTCACCACCGGCAGGGGGAAGCGAAAAACTGTTTTTT. It codes for CASSPPAGGSEKLFF.

The chain has TRBV5-4 and TRBJ1-1; 11 bases are a match to TRBD1. This CDR3 is built from 15 residues. The junction had 1 base not matched to a gene; V was cut back by 3 bases and J by 0 bases. The V gene's germline CDR1 is SGHNT and CDR2 YYREEE (reference sequence). The CDR3 DNA sequence: TGTGCCAGCAGCTCGGGACAGGGGGTGAACACTGAAGCTTTCTTT. Protein sequence: CASSSGQGVNTEAFF.

The chain employs TRBV10-3 and TRBJ2-3; 11 nucleotides line up with TRBD2. The trim removed 11 bases at V and 4 bases at J, leaving 8 bases unmatched. This CDR3 has 14 amino acids. Germline V lookup: CDR1 ENHRY, CDR2 SYGVKD. The CDR3 sequence is CASRLLAGADTQYF. CDR3 nucleotides: TGTGCCTCCCGACTACTAGCGGGAGCAGATACGCAGTATTTT.

This clone has only one observation. The chain combines TRBV11-2 with TRBJ2-3, with TRBD2 matching over 7 bases. With 3 bases clipped from V and 1 base from J, the junction kept 4 bases outside the gene matches. CDR1 and CDR2 (germline): SGHAT, FQNNGV. This CDR3 is built from 15 residues. The chain's CDR3 is CASSFRGRGTDTQYF. The CDR3 DNA reads as TGTGCCAGCAGCTTCCGCGGGAGAGGCACAGATACGCAGTATTTT.

J is TRBJ2-5 and V is TRBV5-1, with 9 bases aligning to TRBD2. Germline V CDR1 and CDR2: SGHRS, YFSETQ. CDR3 size: 16 residues. V was clipped by 4 bases and J by 1 base; unmatched bases: 8. The CDR3 sequence is CASSRRSGSAQETQYF. CDR3 bases: TGCGCCAGCAGCCGTCGTAGCGGGAGCGCCCAAGAGACCCAGTACTTC.

This clone was found once. The rearrangement links TRBV18 to TRBJ2-7, with D perhaps TRBD1 (5 bases). Germline CDR1 KGHSH, CDR2 LQKENI. The CDR3 runs 15 residues. V gave up 2 bases and J gave up 0 bases, with 11 bases separating them. This CDR3 reads CASSPVGDSSYEQYV. The CDR3 nucleotides read TGTGCCAGCTCACCAGTCGGAGACAGCTCCTACGAGCAGTACGTC.

This sequence joins TRBV15 and TRBJ2-7; 8 bases are shared with TRBD2. V shed 3 bases and J 4 bases; nucleotides not matched to a gene: 11. The germline CDR1 and CDR2 sequences are LNHNV and YYDKDF (reference sequence). CDR3 length: 16 amino acids. Written as DNA, the CDR3 is TGTGCCACCAGCAGTTTTAGCGGGGTAACGATGTACGAGCAGTACTTC. Translating it yields CATSSFSGVTMYEQYF.

The rearrangement uses TRBV19 and TRBJ1-5, with no clear D. Germline CDR1 and CDR2: LNHDA and SQIVND (reference sequence). The CDR3 sequence is 16 residues long. Trimming left V 3 bases short and J 0 bases short, with 12 bases between. Here the CDR3 reads CASSIFSQSSNQPQHF. The CDR3 coding sequence is TGTGCCAGTAGTATTTTCTCACAGTCTAGCAATCAGCCCCAGCATTTT.

This rearrangement joins TRBV11-2 to TRBJ2-5; D remains unclear. This CDR3 has 13 amino acids. Trimming pared 0 bases from V and 7 bases from J, leaving 9 bases between. Germline CDR1 reads SGHAT; CDR2 reads FQNNGV. CDR3 DNA sequence: TGTGCCAGCAGCTTAGATCCCGGTAGGACCCAGTACTTC. It specifies CASSLDPGRTQYF.

This chain links TRBV11-3 with TRBJ1-5; no reliable D call. V was clipped by 5 bases and J by 2 bases, with 10 bases between them. This CDR3 contains 14 residues. In germline, CDR1 is SGHNT, CDR2 YENEEA. In DNA, the CDR3 is TGTGCCAGCAGCCGGGGAGGTGGCAATCAGCCCCAGCATTTT. Translation: CASSRGGGNQPQHF.

The rearrangement joins TRBV7-6 to TRBJ1-1; 9 bases agree with TRBD1. Germline trimming cut 4 bases from V and 4 bases from J; bases unmatched to any gene: 4. Germline-derived CDR1 and CDR2 are SGHVS and FNYEAQ. The CDR3 contains 14 residues. The CDR3 DNA is TGTGCCAGCAGCTCCACAGGGGGCTTCACTGAAGCTTTCTTT. Its translation: CASSSTGGFTEAFF.

The genes are TRBV4-1 and TRBJ1-3; 7 bases are a match to TRBD1. J was trimmed by 3 bases and V by 4 bases; bases with no gene match: 12. The CDR3 covers 17 residues. The germline V gene encodes CDR1 MGHRA and CDR2 YSYEKL. As DNA, the CDR3 is TGCGCCAGCAGCCGATTACCGGACAGGTTTTATGGAAACACCATATATTTT. Residues: CASSRLPDRFYGNTIYF.

The V and J genes are TRBV5-1 and TRBJ1-1; D gene unclear. The CDR3 has 14 residues. V was pared by 0 bases and J by 7 bases, with 13 bases between. Germline loops: CDR1 SGHRS, CDR2 YFSETQ. The CDR3 coding sequence is TGCGCCAGCAGCTTGGGCGGGTCCTTACTTGAAGCTTTCTTT. Amino acids: CASSLGGSLLEAFF.

The chain uses TRBV2 and TRBJ1-2; the D gene is possibly TRBD1 (5 bases). Trimming shortened V by 7 bases and J by 4 bases, and 16 bases separated the two germline ends. The CDR3 totals 14 residues. The germline V gene has CDR1 SNHLY and CDR2 FYNNEI. CDR3 sequence reads: CASIEDITVYGYTF. The CDR3, as DNA: TGTGCCAGCATAGAGGACATAACCGTCTATGGCTACACCTTC.

The table lists this clone with a count of one. The rearrangement uses TRBV18 and TRBJ2-1; perhaps TRBD2 as D (5 bases). The CDR3 runs to 11 residues. The ends were cut back, 3 bases at V and 8 bases at J, with 5 bases in the middle. The germline CDR1 and CDR2 sequences are KGHSH and LQKENI. The DNA for the CDR3 is TGTGCCAGCTCACCGGGAGATGAGCAGTTCTTC. It codes for CASSPGDEQFF.